Listed below are T cell receptor beta chains from one sample, sequenced in a study of identical twins. TCRdb fed the 5' RACE reads into MiXCR, producing one record per CDR3 protein. The data contain 520,000 or so distinct CDR3 sequences, roughly a fifth of them singletons. This same sample was also part of a study on T cells expressing NK-cell markers.

The specimen sequenced was CD4+ T cells sorted from blood. Receptors were obtained from a young woman in good health. Each CDR3 is given without its conserved first and last residue. Only some rows state a clone size, as once, few, many or a class for expanded clones.

>-|TRBV29-1|TRBJ2-3
SVGRRPGGITDTQY
>few|TRBV12-3/TRBV12-4|TRBJ1-1
ASSFPSRATGTEAF
>-|TRBV12-3/TRBV12-4|TRBJ1-1
ASSPIEGQGKTEAF
>few|TRBV20-1|TRBJ2-1
SASVDRGAPGGGYNEQF
>-|TRBV25-1|TRBJ1-2
ASSDPDRLYGYT
>few|TRBV7-8|TRBJ2-1
ASSFRRLASSYNEQF
>-|TRBV9|TRBJ2-1
ASSAHESHEQF
>few|TRBV20-1|TRBJ1-2
SARDVGGYT
>few|TRBV6-5|TRBJ2-1
ASSLNGYEQF
>-|TRBV11-2|TRBJ1-1
ASSLAQGGEAF
>-|TRBV7-2|TRBJ2-7
ASSLETARSYEQY
>-|TRBV12-3/TRBV12-4|TRBJ2-3
ASSFTGGGTDTQY
>few|TRBV29-1|TRBJ2-5
SVEGRERTQY
>many|TRBV20-1|TRBJ2-2
SARRLAANTGELF
>-|TRBV6-6|TRBJ2-7
ASVSAGEYEQY
>many|TRBV3-1|TRBJ2-1
ASSRPSGGASEQF
>-|TRBV19|TRBJ2-1
ASQGTYMGEQF
>-|TRBV6-2/TRBV6-3|TRBJ2-3
ASQRLAGDGDTQY
>-|TRBV4-1|TRBJ1-2
ASSQTLQGAVGYT
>-|TRBV20-1|TRBJ1-5
SAKDGGNQPQH
>-|TRBV12-3/TRBV12-4|TRBJ1-1
ASSLARREATEAF
>-|TRBV7-2|TRBJ2-7
ASSSAGIRLYEQY
>few|TRBV20-1|TRBJ2-7
SASVGGRGYEQY
>few|TRBV29-1|TRBJ1-2
SVEGDYT